The 21 T cell receptor beta chains presented below share a single source sample, sequenced in a study of cytomegalovirus exposure and HLA in healthy donors. The PCR ran on 60 Vbeta and 13 Jbeta primers. This table comes from immunoSEQ multiplex PCR, and its TCRdb copy is limited to in-frame clones, with some not included. This table holds under 130,000 clones, approximately 79% found once. Sequenced material: PBMCs. The receptors here all came from a man in his fifties or sixties in good health and CMV-seropositive.

This chain joins TRBV18 and TRBJ2-3, with TRBD2 as a possible D gene (5 bases). Trimming cost V 2 bases and J 6 bases, with 15 bases left between them. The CDR3 contains 15 residues. In germline, CDR1 is KGHSH, CDR2 LQKENI. CDR3: CASSPGLTDGDTQYF. The CDR3 DNA is TGTGCCAGCTCACCAGGACTGACGGACGGGGATACGCAGTATTTT.

The CDR3 sequence is CASSQAQNTGELFF. As DNA, the CDR3 is TGCGCCAGCAGCCAAGCACAGAACACCGGGGAGCTGTTTTTT. The rearrangement uses TRBV4-3 and TRBJ2-2; D call uncertain. V gave up 1 base and J gave up 1 base, with 4 bases separating them. Germline loops: CDR1 LGHNA, CDR2 YSLEER. The CDR3 covers 14 residues.

V gene TRBV25-1 combines with J gene TRBJ2-3, with 8 bases lining up with TRBD1. Germline CDR1 is MGHDK and CDR2 is SYGVNS. This CDR3 comprises 14 residues. J was trimmed by 4 bases and V by 6 bases; bases with no gene match: 6. CDR3 sequence reads: CASSRQGLADTQYF. The CDR3 bases are TGTGCCAGCAGCCGACAGGGGTTGGCAGATACGCAGTATTTT.

This rearrangement joins TRBV5-1 to TRBJ2-2; D might be TRBD2 (5 bases). V gave up 0 bases and J gave up 2 bases, with 8 bases separating them. The CDR3 consists of 15 residues. Looked up from germline, CDR1 is SGHRS and CDR2 is YFSETQ. The CDR3 region has the DNA TGCGCCAGCAGCTTGGTCGGGGAAAACACCGGGGAGCTGTTTTTT. Its protein product is CASSLVGENTGELFF.

This clone was recorded only once. This rearrangement joins TRBV6-5 to TRBJ1-2; the D gene is possibly TRBD1 (6 bases). The V gene's germline CDR1 is MNHEY and CDR2 SVGAGI. The V end lost 7 bases, the J end lost 0 bases, and 9 bases lay between the germline ends. This CDR3 comprises 13 residues. CDR3 sequence reads: CASTSGANYGYTF. The CDR3 bases are TGTGCCAGCACCTCAGGGGCTAACTATGGCTACACCTTC.

V usage is TRBV28 and J usage is TRBJ2-7, with D maybe TRBD2 (6 bases). V gave up 8 bases and J gave up 1 base, with 12 bases separating them. The CDR3 has 13 residues. From germline, CDR1 is MDHEN and CDR2 SYDVKM. The CDR3 DNA is TGTGCCAGCGGAGGGAGTGGGTCCTACGAGCAGTACTTC. Its protein product is CASGGSGSYEQYF. Full variable domain (remainder filled in from reference TRBV28 and TRBJ2-7): DVKVTQSSRYLVKRTGEKVFLECVQDMDHENMFWYRQDPGLGLRLIYFSYDVKMKEKGDIPEGYSVSREKKERFSLILESASTNQTSMYLCASGGSGSYEQYFGPGTRLTVT.

This sequence joins TRBV25-1 and TRBJ1-2; the D gene is possibly TRBD1 (6 bases). The CDR3 spans 13 residues. Trimming removed 6 bases at V and 8 bases at J, with 16 bases between. CDR1 is MGHDK, CDR2 SYGVNS, per germline. The chain's CDR3 is CASSDDRMNGYTF. CDR3 nucleotides: TGTGCCAGCAGCGACGACAGGATGAACGGCTACACCTTC.

For this clone: The sample carries other DNA sequences with the same CDR3. The chain recombines TRBV18 with TRBJ1-1, with 8 bases aligning to TRBD1. The CDR3 covers 14 residues. With V trimmed by 4 bases and J by 5 bases, 6 bases remained unmatched. Germline values: CDR1 KGHSH, CDR2 LQKENI. The CDR3 region is CASSLQGGNTEAFF. DNA for the CDR3: TGTGCCAGCTCACTACAGGGGGGAAATACTGAAGCTTTCTTT.

The V call is TRBV10-2, the J call TRBJ2-7, with D possibly being TRBD1 (5 bases). V was shortened by 2 bases and J by 1 base, with 9 bases between the two germline ends. The germline V gene has CDR1 WSHSY and CDR2 SAAADI. CDR3 length: 14 residues. The CDR3 DNA is TGCGCCAGCAGTGAGCCAGGGCATTCCTACGAGCAGTACTTC. Protein: CASSEPGHSYEQYF.

CDR3 bases: TGTGCCAGTAGACCCGGGGGGGTCGGCACTGAAGCTTTCTTT. Its protein is CASRPGGVGTEAFF. V is TRBV6-1 and J is TRBJ1-1; a weak D match, TRBD1 (5 bases). Trimming removed 9 bases at V and 4 bases at J, with 18 bases between. Germline loops: CDR1 MNHNS, CDR2 SASEGT. The CDR3 runs 14 residues.

The chain uses TRBV6-1 and TRBJ1-5; D gene uncertain. Deletions cut 2 bases from V and 4 bases from J, with 9 bases between. The CDR3 has 14 residues. Per the germline V gene, CDR1 is MNHNS and CDR2 is SASEGT. CDR3 DNA: TGTGCCAGCAGTGAATCCCCCATGAATCAGCCCCAGCATTTT. Its translation: CASSESPMNQPQHF.

The chain couples TRBV12-5 to TRBJ2-1; TRBD2 might be the D (6 bases). Germline assignment: CDR1 LGHNT and CDR2 FRNRAP. There are 15 residues in the CDR3. The V gene lost 7 bases and the J gene lost 0 bases, with 13 bases spanning the gap. CDR3 sequence: CASAPGTFSYNEQFF. CDR3 DNA sequence: TGTGCTAGTGCCCCGGGGACTTTCTCCTACAATGAGCAGTTCTTC.

This chain joins TRBV28 and TRBJ1-4; TRBD1 might be the D (6 bases). CDR1 and CDR2 from the germline V gene are MDHEN and SYDVKM. Trimming took 6 bases from V and 3 from J, leaving 14 bases between them. This CDR3 contains 15 residues. The CDR3 protein is CASRTGGAANEKLFF. The CDR3 DNA is TGTGCCAGCAGGACCGGGGGGGCTGCTAATGAAAAACTGTTTTTT.

The rearrangement uses TRBV10-1 and TRBJ2-1; D is possibly TRBD2 (6 bases). Germline V lookup: CDR1 WNHNN, CDR2 SYGVQD (reference sequence). The CDR3 runs to 17 residues. V lost 10 bases, J lost 7 bases, and 29 bases lay in between. For the CDR3, the DNA is TGCGCCACCTCTAGGATTGAACGGCCCTCCGGGGGAAATGAGCAGTTCTTC. Translated, it gives CATSRIERPSGGNEQFF.

V gene TRBV7-9 combines with J gene TRBJ2-3, with 7 bases that match TRBD1. The CDR3 contains 13 residues. The J segment lost 5 bases and the V segment lost 6 bases, leaving 5 bases of the junction unmatched. Germline-derived CDR1 and CDR2 are SEHNR and FQNEAQ (reference sequence). This CDR3 is CASSLTGEDTQYF. Here the CDR3 DNA reads TGTGCCAGCAGTCTTACAGGGGAAGATACGCAGTATTTT.

The chain joins TRBV30 to TRBJ2-7; 7 bases agree with TRBD1. The trim removed 4 bases at V and 2 bases at J, leaving 8 bases unmatched. The length of the CDR3 is 14 residues. The germline gives CDR1 GTSNPN, CDR2 SVGIG (reference sequence). This CDR3 reads CAWKAAGTAYEQYF. DNA of the CDR3: TGTGCCTGGAAGGCCGCAGGGACAGCCTACGAGCAGTACTTC.

V is TRBV5-1 and J is TRBJ1-2; D may be TRBD1 (5 bases). Germline V gene data show CDR1 as SGHRS and CDR2 as YFSETQ. CDR3 length equals 13 residues. The V end lost 0 bases, the J end lost 8 bases, and 11 bases lay between the germline ends. The CDR3 sequence: CASSLDGYRGYTF. In nucleotides, the CDR3 is TGCGCCAGCAGCTTGGATGGCTACAGGGGCTACACCTTC.

The V and J genes are TRBV19 and TRBJ1-2, with a weak D call TRBD1 (5 bases). The length of the CDR3 is 14 residues. The V gene lost 7 bases and the J gene lost 3 bases, with 15 bases spanning the gap. Germline V gene data show CDR1 as LNHDA and CDR2 as SQIVND (reference sequence). The CDR3: CASTQRGEDYGYTF. CDR3 DNA sequence: TGTGCCAGTACCCAACGGGGGGAAGACTATGGCTACACCTTC. The complete variable domain, with remaining parts taken from reference TRBV19 and TRBJ1-2, reads DGGITQSPKYLFRKEGQNVTLSCEQNLNHDAMYWYRQDPGQGLRLIYYSQIVNDFQKGDIAEGYSVSREKKESFPLTVTSAQKNPTAFYLCASTQRGEDYGYTFGSGTRLTVV.

This clone was detected a few times. The J gene is TRBJ1-5, the V gene TRBV28; D not resolved. Germline CDR1 MDHEN, CDR2 SYDVKM. CDR3 length: 16 residues. Trimming removed 3 bases at V and 5 bases at J, with 17 bases between. The DNA of the CDR3 is TGTGCCAGCAGTTTGTTTGCGGGGAGCCTCCATCAGCCCCAGCATTTT. As protein: CASSLFAGSLHQPQHF.

Only one count was recorded for this clone. V usage is TRBV28 and J usage is TRBJ2-7, with 11 bases identical to TRBD1. CDR3 length equals 16 residues. Germline V CDR1 and CDR2: MDHEN, SYDVKM. V lost 2 bases to trimming and J lost 1 base; unmatched junction nucleotides: 4. The CDR3 DNA is TGTGCCAGCAGTTTAGAGGGACAGGGGGTTTCCTACGAGCAGTACTTC. It yields the protein CASSLEGQGVSYEQYF. The full variable domain, in which reference TRBV28 and TRBJ2-7 provide the parts outside the CDR3, is DVKVTQSSRYLVKRTGEKVFLECVQDMDHENMFWYRQDPGLGLRLIYFSYDVKMKEKGDIPEGYSVSREKKERFSLILESASTNQTSMYLCASSLEGQGVSYEQYFGPGTRLTVT.

V is TRBV19 and J is TRBJ2-7; 9 positions match TRBD2. The trim removed 7 bases at V and 1 base at J, leaving 5 bases unmatched. CDR1 is LNHDA and CDR2 is SQIVND in the germline V gene (reference sequence). This CDR3 is built from 14 residues. CDR3 bases: TGTGCCAGTAAACGACTAGCGGATTCCTACGAGCAGTACTTC. Protein: CASKRLADSYEQYF.